What follows describes a single T cell receptor beta chain. Which antigen it targets is not known. The record has no base qualities; no much larger clone is one base away. To prepare the library, RT-PCR was applied. For sequencing, a NextSeq 550 was employed. Using fastp trimming at Q25 and MiXCR clonotype assembly, TCRdb reanalyzed the public sequencing data and kept in-frame beta chains. When rows share a CDR3 protein, they turn into one entry using the most common DNA and genes. Counted in this sample were about 57,000 distinct CDR3 sequences; roughly 15% of them appeared once. The ten largest clones represent 25% to 40% of the sample. V sheds 1 base and J sheds 10 bases, leaving 3 bases between their ends. CDR1 and CDR2 are drawn from the germline V gene: SGHDT, YYEEEE. From its cysteine to its phenylalanine, the CDR3 spans 10 amino acids. The sequence is cut down to CDR3 DNA, 30 bases in frame from base 1.

The data stem from a study of patients and donors after allogeneic stem cell transplantation (dated by TCRdb to about 2020). This chain joins TRBV5-6 to TRBJ2-1; no D gene is confidently identified. The sample taken for sequencing was blood, either unsorted or a sorted T cell fraction (not recorded which). This TCR came from a human donor who was either an allogeneic HSCT recipient or a stem cell or donor lymphocyte infusion donor (not recorded which). It is not recorded whose cells these are; they may come from a transplant donor. The nucleotide sequence is TGTGCCAGCAGCTTGAAAGAGCAGTTCTTC. It specifies CASSLKEQFF.